The 3 T cell receptor beta chains presented below share a single source sample, sequenced in a study of blood T cell repertoires in COVID-19. Generated by immunoSEQ multiplex PCR, the TCRdb table keeps only in-frame clones and is missing some. The repertoire holds about 150,000 clones, more than 75% seen once, with roughly 15% in the top ten. Material: peripheral blood. Every receptor here comes from a human donor with acute or convalescent COVID-19. The donor label of this sample is uncertain.

This chain links TRBV10-2 with TRBJ2-2, with 13 bases matching TRBD2. CDR1 WSHSY and CDR2 SAAADI come from the germline V gene. This CDR3 has 15 residues. After removal of 7 bases from V and 7 bases from J, the junction contained 6 bases not matched to a gene. The CDR3 nucleotides are TGCGCCAGCAATCCTACTAGCGGGGGGGGCGGGGAGCTGTTTTTT. Protein product: CASNPTSGGGGELFF.

This chain connects TRBV30 to TRBJ2-7; no definite D call. V was pared by 3 bases and J by 0 bases, with 9 bases between. This CDR3 is built from 13 residues. In germline, CDR1 is GTSNPN, CDR2 SVGIG (reference sequence). CDR3 in DNA: TGTGCCTGGAGAGCAGGAAACTCCTACGAGCAGTACTTC. Protein sequence: CAWRAGNSYEQYF.

The chain couples TRBV5-1 to TRBJ1-2; TRBD1 aligns across 11 bases. V lost 2 bases to trimming and J lost 4 bases; unmatched junction nucleotides: 1. The CDR3 covers 14 residues. Germline V gene data show CDR1 as SGHRS and CDR2 as YFSETQ. CDR3 residues: CASSFGTGGYGYTF. The DNA for the CDR3 is TGCGCCAGCAGCTTCGGGACAGGGGGCTATGGCTACACCTTC.